These 8 T cell receptor beta chains originate from one sample sequenced in a study of cytotoxic CD8 clonotypes in ibrutinib-treated CLL. Sequenced by immunoSEQ multiplex PCR; TCRdb stores in-frame clones only, minus some. The profile shows about 140,000 clones, approximately 77% of them singletons. Material: PBMCs, obtained after 12 months of ibrutinib treatment. These receptor sequences come from a human donor with chronic lymphocytic leukemia.

The chain recombines TRBV7-9 with TRBJ2-2, with no clear D. CDR1 SEHNR and CDR2 FQNEAQ come from the germline V gene (reference sequence). Trimming removed 1 base from V and 3 bases from J, with 3 bases in between. The length of the CDR3 is 13 residues. The CDR3 loop reads CASSLGYTGELFF. DNA of the CDR3: TGTGCCAGCAGCTTAGGGTACACCGGGGAGCTGTTTTTT.

V usage is TRBV6-4 and J usage is TRBJ2-2; 7 nucleotides agree with TRBD1. The CDR3 covers 13 residues. Germline V lookup: CDR1 MRHNA, CDR2 SNTAGT. V was pared by 8 bases and J by 5 bases, with 5 bases of the junction left unmatched. CDR3 sequence: CASGDRETGELFF. The DNA for the CDR3 is TGTGCCAGCGGAGACAGGGAAACCGGGGAGCTGTTTTTT.

The rearrangement uses TRBV28 and TRBJ2-6, with D perhaps TRBD1 or TRBD2 (6 bases each). V was pared by 8 bases and J by 2 bases, with 13 bases between. Germline V CDR1 and CDR2: MDHEN, SYDVKM. The CDR3 runs to 15 residues. This chain's CDR3 is CASGGQAAGANVLTF. CDR3 sequence (DNA): TGTGCCAGCGGGGGGCAAGCTGCTGGGGCCAACGTCCTGACTTTC.

The rearrangement joins TRBV11-1 to TRBJ1-2; D remains unclear. V was cut by 5 bases and J by 5 bases, with 9 bases left in between. The CDR3 contains 12 residues. CDR1 SGHAT and CDR2 FQDESV come from the germline V gene (reference sequence). The CDR3 loop reads CASSSRGYGYTF. For the CDR3, the DNA is TGTGCCAGCAGCAGTCGGGGTTATGGCTACACCTTC.

This chain links TRBV11-2 with TRBJ2-7; D uncertain. The CDR3 has 13 amino acids. V shed 3 bases and J shed 6 bases, with 12 bases lying between them. Germline V lookup: CDR1 SGHAT, CDR2 FQNNGV. The CDR3 sequence: CASSLRTPPEQYF. In DNA, the CDR3 is TGTGCCAGCAGCTTGAGGACCCCCCCCGAGCAGTACTTC.

Worth noting for this clone: At one of its ends the junction is not consistent with the germline gene, which may arise from a read error. The sample carries other DNA sequences with the same CDR3. The chain employs TRBV6-5 and TRBJ2-7; D not resolved. The CDR3 contains 11 residues. Germline CDR1 and CDR2: MNHEY and SVGAGI. The CDR3 nucleotides read TGTGCCAGCAGTGACTCATACGAGCAGTACTTC. Protein product: CASSDSYEQYF.

The genes are TRBV10-3 and TRBJ2-7; 9 bases are a match to TRBD1. This CDR3 has 15 residues. The V gene's germline CDR1 is ENHRY and CDR2 SYGVKD. Trimming at V came to 2 bases and at J to 4 bases, leaving 6 bases not matched to a gene. CDR3 in amino acids: CAISEPGDRVYEQYF. CDR3 nucleotides: TGTGCCATCAGTGAGCCGGGGGACAGGGTGTACGAGCAGTACTTC.

This sequence joins TRBV7-3 and TRBJ2-5; perhaps TRBD1 as D (6 bases). Trimming stripped 4 bases from V and 2 bases from J, with 23 bases between. This CDR3 has 18 amino acids. Germline loops: CDR1 SGHTA, CDR2 FQGTGA. CDR3 loop: CASSSLKPLTGRQETQYF. CDR3 DNA sequence: TGTGCCAGCAGCTCCCTTAAACCGTTGACAGGTCGTCAAGAGACCCAGTACTTC.